This paragraph reports one T cell receptor beta chain. The sample is drawn from a study of OX40 agonist ivuxolimab in advanced cancers. Study in general: Every patient in dose escalation had hepatocellular carcinoma, melanoma, renal cell or head and neck cancer.

This CDR3 has 17 residues. Trimming pared 5 bases from V and 0 bases from J, leaving 17 bases between. The germline CDR1 and CDR2 sequences are LNHDA and SQIVND (reference sequence). TCRdb keeps only in-frame clones here, not all; method: immunoSEQ multiplex PCR. The repertoire consists of some 41,000 clones, with about 90% occurring once and the leading ten covering roughly 3.9%. The receptor was derived from an adult with an advanced solid tumor such as melanoma, head and neck, liver or kidney cancer. The sample consisted of CD4+ or CD8+ T cells sorted from blood, taken in a trial of the OX40 agonist ivuxolimab. The genes are TRBV19 and TRBJ1-3, with TRBD1 as a possible D gene (5 bases). CDR3 amino acids: CASSPWDGFSSGNTIYF. CDR3 DNA: TGTGCCAGTAGTCCCTGGGACGGCTTCTCCTCTGGAAACACCATATATTTT.